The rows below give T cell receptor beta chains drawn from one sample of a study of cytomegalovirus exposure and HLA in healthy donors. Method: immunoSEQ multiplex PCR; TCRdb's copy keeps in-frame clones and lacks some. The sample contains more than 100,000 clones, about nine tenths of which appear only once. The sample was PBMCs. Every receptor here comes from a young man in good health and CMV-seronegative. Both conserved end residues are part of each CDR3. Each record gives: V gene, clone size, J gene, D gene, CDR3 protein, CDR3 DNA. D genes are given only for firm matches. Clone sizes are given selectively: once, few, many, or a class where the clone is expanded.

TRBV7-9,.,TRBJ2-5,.,CASSILRDQETQYF,TGTGCCAGCAGTATCCTGAGGGACCAAGAGACCCAGTACTTC
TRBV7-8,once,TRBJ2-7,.,CASSLGGLLTYEQYF,TGTGCCAGCAGCCTTGGGGGACTCCTAACCTACGAGCAGTACTTC
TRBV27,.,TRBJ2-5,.,CASSLSISRGRETQYF,TGTGCCAGCAGTTTATCGATATCCAGGGGACGGGAGACCCAGTACTTC
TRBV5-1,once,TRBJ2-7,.,CASSITQGSYEQYF,TGCGCCAGCAGCATCACTCAGGGGTCCTACGAGCAGTACTTC
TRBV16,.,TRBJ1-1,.,CASSQGAATEAFF,TGTGCCAGCAGCCAGGGGGCGGCGACTGAAGCTTTCTTT
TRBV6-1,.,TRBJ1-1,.,CASSLLGGGAFF,TGTGCCAGCAGCCTCCTCGGGGGAGGGGCTTTCTTT
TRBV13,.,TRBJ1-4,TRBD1,CASSSDRGNEKLFF,TGTGCCAGCAGCTCCGACAGGGGTAATGAAAAACTGTTTTTT
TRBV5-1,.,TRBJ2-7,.,CASSLVPGSYEQYF,TGCGCCAGCAGCTTGGTGCCGGGATCCTACGAGCAGTACTTC
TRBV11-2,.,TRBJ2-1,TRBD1,CASKQGQGYNEQFF,TGTGCCAGCAAACAAGGACAGGGCTACAATGAGCAGTTCTTC
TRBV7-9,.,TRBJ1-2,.,CASSRGGARANYGYTF,TGTGCCAGCAGCCGGGGGGGCGCCAGGGCTAACTATGGCTACACCTTC
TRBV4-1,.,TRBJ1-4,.,CASKLSEFNNEKLFF,TGCGCCAGCAAACTGTCGGAGTTCAATAATGAAAAACTGTTTTTT
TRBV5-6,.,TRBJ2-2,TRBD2,CASSRLARATNTGELFF,TGTGCCAGCAGCCGACTAGCCCGCGCAACGAACACCGGGGAGCTGTTTTTT
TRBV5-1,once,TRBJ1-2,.,CASSLVDSPNYGYTF,TGCGCCAGCAGCTTGGTCGACAGCCCTAACTATGGCTACACCTTC
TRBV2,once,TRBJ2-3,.,CASSRQEKQYF,TGTGCCAGCAGCCGACAGGAGAAGCAGTATTTT
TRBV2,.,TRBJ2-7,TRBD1,CASSGGQAISSYEQYF,TGTGCCAGCAGCGGCGGACAGGCGATTTCCTCCTACGAGCAGTACTTC
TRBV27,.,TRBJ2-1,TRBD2,CASSLYSGVYNEQFF,TGTGCCAGCAGTTTATATAGCGGGGTTTACAATGAGCAGTTCTTC
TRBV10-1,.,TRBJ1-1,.,CASSELRGSTEAFF,TGCGCCAGCAGTGAGTTGAGGGGGTCCACTGAAGCTTTCTTT
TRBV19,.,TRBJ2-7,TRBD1,CASKTGDSYEQYF,TGTGCCAGTAAAACAGGGGACTCCTACGAGCAGTACTTC
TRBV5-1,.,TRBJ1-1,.,CASSLEDPGLAFF,TGCGCCAGCAGCTTGGAAGACCCGGGTTTAGCTTTCTTT
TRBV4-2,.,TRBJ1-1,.,CASSHRRAKNTEAFF,TGTGCCAGCAGCCACCGGAGAGCAAAGAACACTGAAGCTTTCTTT
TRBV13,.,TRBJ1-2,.,CASTGRGGGRGYTF,TGTGCCAGCACCGGCAGGGGCGGCGGTCGGGGCTACACCTTC
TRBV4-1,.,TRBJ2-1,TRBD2,CASSTSGVNNEQFF,TGCGCCAGCTCGACTAGCGGGGTGAACAATGAGCAGTTCTTC
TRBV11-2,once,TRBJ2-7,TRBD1,CASSLGQGVYEQYF,TGTGCCAGCAGCTTAGGACAGGGCGTCTACGAGCAGTACTTC
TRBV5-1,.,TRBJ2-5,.,CAGKQENQETQYF,TGCGCTGGCAAGCAGGAAAATCAAGAGACCCAGTACTTC
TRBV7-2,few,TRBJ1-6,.,CASSSRTGNSPLHF,TGTGCCAGCAGCTCACGGACGGGGAATTCACCCCTCCACTTT
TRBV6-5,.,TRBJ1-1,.,CASSYIGARDTEAFF,TGTGCCAGCAGTTACATAGGTGCGAGGGACACTGAAGCTTTCTTT
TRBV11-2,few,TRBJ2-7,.,CASSPAYEQYF,TGTGCCAGCAGCCCAGCCTACGAGCAGTACTTC
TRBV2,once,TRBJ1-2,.,CASRYRASNYGYTF,TGTGCCAGCAGGTACAGGGCCTCTAACTATGGCTACACCTTC
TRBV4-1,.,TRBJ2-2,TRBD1,CASSQRRQGANTGELFF,TGCGCCAGCAGCCAGAGGAGACAGGGGGCGAACACCGGGGAGCTGTTTTTT
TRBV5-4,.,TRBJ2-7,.,CASSPYSYSYEQYF,TGTGCCAGCAGCCCATACAGTTATTCCTACGAGCAGTACTTC
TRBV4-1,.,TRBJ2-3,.,CASSDNDYIRTDTQYF,TGCGCCAGCAGCGACAACGACTACATCCGCACAGATACGCAGTATTTT
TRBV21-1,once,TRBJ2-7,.,CASSKDRQGSYEQYF,TGTGCCAGCAGCAAAGATCGACAGGGAAGCTACGAGCAGTACTTC
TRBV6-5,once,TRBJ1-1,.,CASGGAKNTEAFF,TGTGCCAGCGGTGGGGCCAAGAACACTGAAGCTTTCTTT
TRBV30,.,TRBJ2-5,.,CAWSVGVETQYF,TGTGCCTGGAGTGTAGGGGTAGAGACCCAGTACTTC
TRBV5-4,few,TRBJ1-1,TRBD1,CASSFRDRNTEAFF,TGTGCCAGCAGCTTCCGGGACAGGAACACTGAAGCTTTCTTT
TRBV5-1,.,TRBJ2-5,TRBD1,CASSLMGQGAGETQYF,TGCGCCAGCAGCTTGATGGGTCAGGGGGCGGGAGAGACCCAGTACTTC
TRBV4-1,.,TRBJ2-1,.,CASSHEGTEGGDEQFF,TGCGCCAGCAGCCATGAGGGTACCGAGGGTGGCGATGAGCAGTTCTTC
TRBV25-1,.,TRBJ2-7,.,CASSASGMDYEQYF,TGTGCCAGCAGTGCGTCGGGAATGGACTACGAGCAGTACTTC
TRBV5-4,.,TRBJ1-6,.,CASSLSGAPLHF,TGTGCCAGCAGCTTGTCAGGGGCTCCCCTCCACTTT